The 14 T cell receptor beta chains below come from one sample, sequenced in a study of cytomegalovirus exposure and HLA in healthy donors. Primers included in the PCR were 60 Vbeta and 13 Jbeta primers. Assay: immunoSEQ multiplex PCR; the TCRdb copy retains only in-frame clones and omits some. The sample records fewer than 250,000 clones, around 83% being singletons. Sample: PBMCs. These receptors were collected from a woman between 45 and 65 years old in good health and CMV-seropositive.

The V and J genes are TRBV15 and TRBJ2-3; 8 bases line up with TRBD1. The V and J ends lost 0 bases and 4 bases, in that order; junction bases with no gene match: 6. The CDR3 runs 16 residues. CDR1 is LNHNV and CDR2 is YYDKDF in the germline V gene (reference sequence). Here the CDR3 DNA reads TGTGCCACCAGCAGAGATCGGTCAGGGGGCGCAGATACGCAGTATTTT. It translates to CATSRDRSGGADTQYF.

This clone was seen only once. The rearrangement uses TRBV11-2 and TRBJ2-3, with 12 bases matching TRBD2. Per germline, CDR1 SGHAT and CDR2 FQNNGV. The junction had 6 bases not matched to a gene; V was cut back by 6 bases and J by 5 bases. The CDR3 loop spans 15 amino acids. This chain's CDR3 is CASRRLAGGVDTQYF. The CDR3 nucleotides read TGTGCCAGCAGAAGGCTAGCGGGGGGGGTAGATACGCAGTATTTT.

The genes are TRBV12-5 and TRBJ1-5, with a possible D match to TRBD1 (5 bases). CDR3 length: 14 amino acids. V lost 10 bases to trimming and J lost 6 bases, with 19 bases between them. Germline-derived CDR1 and CDR2 are LGHNT and FRNRAP. The CDR3 is CAILRGFFSQPQHF. The CDR3 coding sequence is TGTGCTATCCTAAGGGGTTTTTTCAGTCAGCCCCAGCATTTT.

The chain has TRBV19 and TRBJ1-1; 7 positions match TRBD1. Per the germline V gene, CDR1 is LNHDA and CDR2 is SQIVND (reference sequence). With V trimmed by 8 bases and J by 10 bases, 10 bases remained unmatched. The CDR3 is made up of 12 amino acids. For the CDR3, the DNA is TGTGCCAGTGGAGACAGGGTCCGGGGAGCTTTCTTT. The encoded protein is CASGDRVRGAFF.

V gene TRBV19 combines with J gene TRBJ2-3; 8 bases agree with TRBD2. Germline V gives CDR1 LNHDA, CDR2 SQIVND (reference sequence). The CDR3 spans 14 residues. J lost 3 bases, V lost 5 bases, and 4 bases had no gene match. In DNA, the CDR3 is TGTGCCAGTAGTGCCGGGGGGGAGACAGATACGCAGTATTTT. It codes for CASSAGGETDTQYF.

The rearrangement joins TRBV30 to TRBJ1-4; TRBD1 matches 12 bases. This CDR3 is 16 amino acids long. V was pared by 1 base and J by 7 bases, with 7 bases of the junction left unmatched. Per the germline V gene, CDR1 is GTSNPN and CDR2 is SVGIG (reference sequence). The CDR3, as DNA: TGTGCCTGGAGTGCAGGGACAGGGGGCGGAAGTGAAAAACTGTTTTTT. Protein: CAWSAGTGGGSEKLFF.

V is TRBV19 and J is TRBJ1-6, with 8 bases lining up with TRBD1. J lost 7 bases, V lost 1 base, and 6 bases had no gene match. The CDR3 has 16 residues. CDR1 and CDR2 from the germline V gene are LNHDA and SQIVND (reference sequence). The CDR3 DNA reads as TGTGCCAGTAGTATAGTTACAGGGGGTGGCAATTCACCCCTCCACTTT. Amino acids: CASSIVTGGGNSPLHF.

The V gene is TRBV5-5, the J gene TRBJ1-3; no firm D call. The germline gives CDR1 SGHKS, CDR2 YYEKEE (reference sequence). The CDR3 spans 14 residues. V dropped 0 bases and J dropped 0 bases, with 4 bases sitting between them. CDR3 sequence (DNA): TGTGCCAGCAGCTTGGCTCCCTCTGGAAACACCATATATTTT. Encoded protein: CASSLAPSGNTIYF.

This sequence joins TRBV7-9 and TRBJ1-1, with D possibly TRBD1 on 6 matching bases. Germline-derived CDR1 and CDR2 are SEHNR and FQNEAQ (reference sequence). V was cut by 0 bases and J by 0 bases, with 8 bases left in between. The CDR3 extends over 15 amino acids. The CDR3 DNA reads as TGTGCCAGCAGCTTAGCTACAGGGATGAACACTGAAGCTTTCTTT. Protein: CASSLATGMNTEAFF.

The CDR3 spells CASSPRTGAVGNTIYF. The CDR3 DNA reads as TGTGCCAGCAGCCCTCGGACAGGGGCTGTTGGAAACACCATATATTTT. The chain is built from TRBV7-8 and TRBJ1-3; 9 bases match TRBD1. This CDR3 is built from 16 residues. V lost 5 bases, J lost 3 bases, and 8 bases stayed unmatched. Germline CDR1 and CDR2: SGHVS and FQNEAQ.

The gene calls are TRBV4-3 and TRBJ1-2; 7 nucleotides agree with TRBD1. There are 14 residues in the CDR3. V gave up 0 bases and J gave up 8 bases; unmatched junction bases: 6. Germline assignment: CDR1 LGHNA and CDR2 YSLEER. CDR3 loop: CASSQERGLDGYTF. CDR3 bases: TGCGCCAGCAGCCAAGAGAGGGGGCTGGACGGCTACACCTTC.

This chain joins TRBV18 and TRBJ2-3; TRBD2 agrees at 9 bases. This CDR3 is built from 17 residues. V shed 0 bases and J 1 base; nucleotides not matched to a gene: 5. Germline CDR1 KGHSH, CDR2 LQKENI. The CDR3 spells CASSPPNKRGGTDTQYF. The CDR3 coding sequence is TGTGCCAGCTCACCACCGAATAAGCGGGGGGGCACAGATACGCAGTATTTT.

The genes are TRBV5-4 and TRBJ1-4; D might be TRBD1 (6 bases). Germline lookup yields CDR1 SGHNT and CDR2 YYREEE (reference sequence). The CDR3 extends over 13 amino acids. V was pared by 4 bases and J by 6 bases, with 10 bases between. CDR3 sequence: CASSRTAYEKLFF. CDR3 nucleotides: TGTGCCAGCAGCCGGACAGCTTATGAAAAACTGTTTTTT.

The chain recombines TRBV25-1 with TRBJ2-7, with a weak D call TRBD1 (6 bases). This CDR3 is 10 amino acids long. The germline CDR1 and CDR2 sequences are MGHDK and SYGVNS. The ends were cut back, 7 bases at V and 5 bases at J, with 6 bases in the middle. The CDR3 protein is CASKGDEQYF. The CDR3, as DNA: TGTGCCAGCAAGGGGGACGAGCAGTACTTC.